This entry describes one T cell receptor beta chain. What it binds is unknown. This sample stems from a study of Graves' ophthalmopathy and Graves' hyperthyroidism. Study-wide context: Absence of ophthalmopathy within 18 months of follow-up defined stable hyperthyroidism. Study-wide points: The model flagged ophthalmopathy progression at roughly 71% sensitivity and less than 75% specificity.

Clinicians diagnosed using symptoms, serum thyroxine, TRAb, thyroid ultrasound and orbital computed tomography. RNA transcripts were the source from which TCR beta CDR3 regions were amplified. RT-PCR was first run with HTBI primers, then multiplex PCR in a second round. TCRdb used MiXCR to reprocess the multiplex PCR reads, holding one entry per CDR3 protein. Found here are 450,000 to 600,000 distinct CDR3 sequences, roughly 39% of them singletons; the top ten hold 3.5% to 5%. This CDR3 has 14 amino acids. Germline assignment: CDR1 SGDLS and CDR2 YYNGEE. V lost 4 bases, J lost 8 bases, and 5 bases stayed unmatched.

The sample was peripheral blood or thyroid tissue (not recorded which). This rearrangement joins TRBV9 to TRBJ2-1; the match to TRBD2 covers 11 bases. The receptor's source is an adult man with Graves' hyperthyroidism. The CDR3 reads CASSRLAGWDEQFF. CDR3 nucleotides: TGTGCCAGCAGCCGACTAGCGGGGTGGGATGAGCAGTTCTTC.